The 11 T cell receptor beta chains reported below all come from one sample, sequenced in a study of CD8 T cells in ankylosing spondylitis. TCRdb re-called the 5' RACE reads through MiXCR, storing one row per CDR3 protein. This sample carries 80,000 to 100,000 distinct CDR3 sequences, almost 8.5% of them seen once, and the ten largest clones take more than 9.5%. The sample was blood, either unsorted or a sorted T cell fraction (not recorded which). The source of these receptors is a male donor with ankylosing spondylitis or in good health (not recorded which).

This clonotype was recorded at least ten times. V gene TRBV7-2 combines with J gene TRBJ2-1; possible D gene TRBD2, 7 bases. Trimming shortened V by 5 bases and J by 3 bases, and 14 bases separated the two germline ends. Per germline, CDR1 SGHTA and CDR2 FQGNSA. This CDR3 is built from 15 residues. CDR3 nucleotides: TGTGCCAGCAGCAGGGGGGGCGAAGGCTACAATGAGCAGTTCTTC. Protein: CASSRGGEGYNEQFF.

This clonotype showed up many times. The chain combines TRBV20-1 with TRBJ1-1, with unresolved D. Germline V gene data show CDR1 as DFQATT and CDR2 as SNEGSKA (reference sequence). The V end was cut by 1 base, the J end by 0 bases, with 15 bases between. The CDR3 sequence is 16 residues long. This CDR3 reads CSARGSLRGLNTEAFF. In DNA, the CDR3 is TGCAGTGCTAGAGGGTCTCTTAGAGGGCTGAACACTGAAGCTTTCTTT.

CDR3 bases: TGTGCCAGCTCACCACTGAGTCAGCCCGGGGAGACCCAGTACTTC. Protein product: CASSPLSQPGETQYF. The chain joins TRBV18 to TRBJ2-5; no reliable D call. Trimming left V 1 base short and J 5 bases short, with 14 bases between. The CDR3 covers 15 residues. In germline, CDR1 is KGHSH, CDR2 LQKENI.

This clonotype was seen more than once but under ten times. V and J are TRBV6-5 and TRBJ1-1, with D perhaps TRBD1 (6 bases). The length of the CDR3 is 14 residues. V lost 2 bases, J lost 1 base, and 8 bases lay in between. CDR1 and CDR2 (germline): MNHEY, SVGAGI. The DNA for the CDR3 is TGTGCCAGCAGTTACGGGGGGGCGAACACTGAAGCTTTCTTT. Protein: CASSYGGANTEAFF.

The sample holds a few counts of this clonotype. The chain links TRBV11-2 to TRBJ2-4; the match to TRBD2 covers 7 bases. CDR1 SGHAT and CDR2 FQNNGV come from the germline V gene. With 3 bases clipped from V and 8 bases from J, the junction kept 1 base outside the gene matches. The CDR3 runs 12 residues. The CDR3: CASSLGGDIQYF. The DNA for the CDR3 is TGTGCCAGCAGCTTGGGGGGGGACATTCAGTACTTC. Combining the CDR3 with reference TRBV11-2 and TRBJ2-4 gives the whole variable domain EAGVAQSPRYKIIEKRQSVAFWCNPISGHATLYWYQQILGQGPKLLIQFQNNGVVDDSQLPKDRFSAERLKGVDSTLKIQPAKLEDSAVYLCASSLGGDIQYFGAGTRLSVL.

This clonotype has at least ten counts. This rearrangement joins TRBV6-2 or TRBV6-3 to TRBJ1-5; D is undetermined. The V gene lost 5 bases and the J gene lost 4 bases, with 9 bases spanning the gap. The CDR3 is made up of 13 amino acids. Germline CDR1 is MNHEY and CDR2 is SVGEGT. CDR3 in DNA: TGTGCCAGCAGTCCCCAGAAAAATCAGCCCCAGCATTTT. Protein sequence: CASSPQKNQPQHF.

As concerns this clonotype: A much larger clone lies one base from this, so it may be a read error. The CDR3 DNA is TGTGCCATCAGTGATCCAGATACGCAGTATTTT. Translated: CAISDPDTQYF. The chain couples TRBV10-3 to TRBJ2-3, with D unclear. CDR1 ENHRY and CDR2 SYGVKD come from the germline V gene. The CDR3 length is 11 residues. Trimming stripped 3 bases from V and 4 bases from J, with 2 bases between.

The V gene is TRBV3-1, the J gene TRBJ2-2; TRBD2 aligns across 10 bases. The CDR3 sequence is 17 residues long. Germline CDR1 and CDR2: LGHDT and YNNKEL (reference sequence). Germline trimming cut 0 bases from V and 4 bases from J; bases unmatched to any gene: 5. CDR3 loop: CASSQDSLAGVTGELFF. CDR3 in DNA: TGTGCCAGCAGCCAAGATAGTCTAGCGGGGGTCACCGGGGAGCTGTTTTTT.

This clonotype has a handful of counts. Being one base from a much bigger clone, this may be a read error. The J gene is TRBJ2-7, the V gene TRBV12-5; tentatively, D is TRBD1 or TRBD2 (5 bases each). In germline, CDR1 is LGHNT, CDR2 FRNRAP. This CDR3 is 15 amino acids long. Between the trimmed V and J ends, which lost 6 bases and 2 bases, there was a span of 17 bases. The CDR3 protein is CASGRRDGATYEQYF. CDR3 in DNA: TGTGCTAGTGGCCGCCGGGACGGGGCCACCTACGAGCAGTACTTC.

This clonotype was counted many times. The rearrangement joins TRBV5-1 to TRBJ2-3; the D gene is possibly TRBD2 (6 bases). The CDR3 sequence is 14 residues long. Trimming removed 4 bases from V and 4 bases from J, with 13 bases in between. Germline V gene data show CDR1 as SGHRS and CDR2 as YFSETQ. This CDR3 reads CASSPLEGSDTQYF. The DNA of the CDR3 is TGCGCCAGCAGCCCCCTGGAGGGGTCAGATACGCAGTATTTT.

This clonotype was seen ten or more times. The chain has TRBV28 and TRBJ1-3; D is undetermined. Germline lookup yields CDR1 MDHEN and CDR2 SYDVKM. The CDR3 extends over 15 amino acids. Trimming removed 6 bases at V and 1 base at J, with 13 bases between. Written as DNA, the CDR3 is TGTGCCAGCAGGGAAGGGAGGGAGTCTGGAAACACCATATATTTT. It is translated as CASREGRESGNTIYF.